This T cell receptor (beta chain) is drawn from a study of blood T cell repertoires in COVID-19. Across the whole study: There were acute and convalescent COVID-19 samples, and they came from the United States, Italy and Spain. Sources were T cells, B-cell-depleted T cells, or PBMCs; the material itself was cDNA or gDNA.

Trimming at V came to 6 bases and at J to 2 bases, leaving 5 bases not matched to a gene. The CDR3 totals 14 residues. Looked up from germline, CDR1 is MNHEY and CDR2 is SVGAGI. Enrolled during active infection, Seattle patients were then followed longitudinally. Original handling: Reference gene primer amplification gave estimated nucleated cell counts. Data came from immunoSEQ multiplex PCR; TCRdb stores just in-frame clones and leaves some out. V and J calls plus clone size are reproduced from that table; the DNA served to infer D and trimming. This table holds 200,000 to 250,000 clones, around 90% found once.

The rearrangement uses TRBV6-5 and TRBJ1-1; 8 nucleotides line up with TRBD1. This clonotype was sampled from a man between 60 and 70 years old with COVID-19, enrolled during active disease. The sample comprised peripheral blood. CDR3 in DNA: TGTGCCAGCAGGCCGGGACAGGTTAACACTGAAGCTTTCTTT. Residues: CASRPGQVNTEAFF.